The 4 T cell receptor beta chains below come from one sample, sequenced in a study of T cell responses to AZD1222 COVID-19 vaccine. Here immunoSEQ multiplex PCR was the method, and the copy in TCRdb shows in-frame clones only, minus some. Here the sample spans nearly 200,000 clones, about 93% being singletons. Sequencing used peripheral blood, obtained 28 days after the second AZD1222 dose. Receptors were obtained from an adult who received the AZD1222 COVID-19 vaccine.

This clone was counted once. As DNA, the CDR3 is TGTGCCAGCAGTTACTCGCTCAGGGCATCCTACGAGCAGTACTTC. Translated: CASSYSLRASYEQYF. This chain joins TRBV6-5 and TRBJ2-7; D is perhaps TRBD1 (5 bases). Trimming cost V 0 bases and J 1 base, with 10 bases left between them. Germline-derived CDR1 and CDR2 are MNHEY and SVGAGI. The CDR3 sequence is 15 residues long.

The rearrangement joins TRBV5-4 to TRBJ1-3; possible D gene TRBD1, 5 bases. CDR3 size: 14 residues. V gave up 0 bases and J gave up 4 bases, with 8 bases separating them. The germline V gene has CDR1 SGHNT and CDR2 YYREEE (reference sequence). CDR3 nucleotide sequence: TGTGCCAGCAGCTTGGAAGGGGTGGGAAACACCATATATTTT. Translated: CASSLEGVGNTIYF.

V and J are TRBV6-1 and TRBJ1-4, with D maybe TRBD1 (6 bases). The germline gives CDR1 MNHNS, CDR2 SASEGT. The CDR3 contains 15 residues. With 2 bases removed from V and 3 bases from J, the gap between germline ends came to 10 bases. The CDR3 sequence is CASSENTGSNEKLFF. The CDR3 coding sequence is TGTGCCAGCAGTGAAAATACAGGGTCTAATGAAAAACTGTTTTTT.

V and J are TRBV5-1 and TRBJ2-5; 7 bases line up with TRBD2. This CDR3 has 15 amino acids. The trim removed 4 bases at V and 4 bases at J, leaving 10 bases unmatched. Germline CDR1 is SGHRS and CDR2 is YFSETQ. The CDR3 nucleotides are TGCGCCAGCAGCCCCGGACCCTCGGGGGGAGAGACCCAGTACTTC. Translation gives CASSPGPSGGETQYF. Variable domain in full (rest from reference TRBV5-1 and TRBJ2-5): KAGVTQTPRYLIKTRGQQVTLSCSPISGHRSVSWYQQTPGQGLQFLFEYFSETQRNKGNFPGRFSGRQFSNSRSEMNVSTLELGDSALYLCASSPGPSGGETQYFGPGTRLLVL.